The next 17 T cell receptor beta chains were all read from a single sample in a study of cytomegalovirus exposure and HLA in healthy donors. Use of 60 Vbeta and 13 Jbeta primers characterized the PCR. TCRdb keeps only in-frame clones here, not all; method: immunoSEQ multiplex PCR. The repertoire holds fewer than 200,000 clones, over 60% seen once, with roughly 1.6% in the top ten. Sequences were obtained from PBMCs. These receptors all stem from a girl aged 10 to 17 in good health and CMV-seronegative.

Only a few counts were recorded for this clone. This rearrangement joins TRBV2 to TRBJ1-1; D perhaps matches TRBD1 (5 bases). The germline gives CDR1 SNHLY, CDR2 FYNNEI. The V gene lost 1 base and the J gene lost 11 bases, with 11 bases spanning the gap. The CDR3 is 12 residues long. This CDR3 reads CASSEGGRAAFF. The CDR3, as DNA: TGTGCCAGCAGTGAAGGGGGCAGGGCGGCTTTCTTT.

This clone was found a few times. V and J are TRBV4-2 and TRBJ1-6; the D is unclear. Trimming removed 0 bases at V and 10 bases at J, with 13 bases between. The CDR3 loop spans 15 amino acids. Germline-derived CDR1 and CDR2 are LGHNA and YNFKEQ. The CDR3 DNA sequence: TGTGCCAGCAGCCAAGATATAAGCGGTCGGTCACCCCTCCACTTT. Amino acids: CASSQDISGRSPLHF.

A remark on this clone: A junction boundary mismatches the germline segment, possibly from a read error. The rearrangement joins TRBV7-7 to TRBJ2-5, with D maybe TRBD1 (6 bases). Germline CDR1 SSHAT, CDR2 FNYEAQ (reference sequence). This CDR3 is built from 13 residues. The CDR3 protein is CASSLDSLETQYF. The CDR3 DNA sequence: TGTGCTAGCAGCTTGGACAGCCTAGAGACCCAGTACTTC.

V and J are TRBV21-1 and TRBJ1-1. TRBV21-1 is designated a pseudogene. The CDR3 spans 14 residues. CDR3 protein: CASSGTGEVTEAFF. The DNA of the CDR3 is TGTGCCAGCAGCGGCACGGGGGAGGTCACTGAAGCTTTCTTT.

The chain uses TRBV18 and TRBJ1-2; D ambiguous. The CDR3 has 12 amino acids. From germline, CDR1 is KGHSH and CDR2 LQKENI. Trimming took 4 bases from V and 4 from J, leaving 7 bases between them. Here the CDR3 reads CASSLGGYGYTF. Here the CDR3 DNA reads TGTGCCAGCTCACTCGGTGGCTATGGCTACACCTTC.

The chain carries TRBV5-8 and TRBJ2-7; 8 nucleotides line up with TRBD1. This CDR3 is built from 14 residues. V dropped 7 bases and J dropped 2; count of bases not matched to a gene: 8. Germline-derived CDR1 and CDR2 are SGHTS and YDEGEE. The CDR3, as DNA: TGTGCCAGCCTCCCCCGGGACAGGACCTACGAGCAGTACTTC. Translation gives CASLPRDRTYEQYF.

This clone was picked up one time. CDR3 loop: CASTQGSYQETQYF. The DNA for the CDR3 is TGTGCCTCGACGCAGGGATCGTACCAAGAGACCCAGTACTTC. V usage is TRBV30 and J usage is TRBJ2-5; TRBD1 might be the D (5 bases). The CDR3 sequence is 14 residues long. V was shortened by 7 bases and J by 0 bases, with 15 bases between the two germline ends. Germline CDR1 reads GTSNPN; CDR2 reads SVGIG (reference sequence).

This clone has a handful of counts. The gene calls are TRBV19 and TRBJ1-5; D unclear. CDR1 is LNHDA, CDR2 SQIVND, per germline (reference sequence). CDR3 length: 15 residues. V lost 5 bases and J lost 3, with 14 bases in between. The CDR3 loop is CASSPRNTFNQPQHF. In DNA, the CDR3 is TGTGCCAGTAGTCCCCGTAACACATTCAATCAGCCCCAGCATTTT.

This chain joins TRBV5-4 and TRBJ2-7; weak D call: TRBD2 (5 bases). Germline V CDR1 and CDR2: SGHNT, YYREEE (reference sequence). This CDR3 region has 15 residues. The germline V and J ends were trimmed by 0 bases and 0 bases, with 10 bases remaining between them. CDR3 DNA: TGTGCCAGCAGCTTGGAAGAGGGCCTCTCCTACGAGCAGTACTTC. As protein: CASSLEEGLSYEQYF.

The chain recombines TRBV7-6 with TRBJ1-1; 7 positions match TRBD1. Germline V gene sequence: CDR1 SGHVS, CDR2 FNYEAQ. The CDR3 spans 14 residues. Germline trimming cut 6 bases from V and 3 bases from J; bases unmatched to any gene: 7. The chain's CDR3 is CASRLGQFDTEAFF. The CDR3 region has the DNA TGTGCCAGCAGATTGGGACAGTTTGACACTGAAGCTTTCTTT. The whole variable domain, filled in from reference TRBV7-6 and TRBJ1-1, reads GAGVSQSPRYKVTKRGQDVALRCDPISGHVSLYWYRQALGQGPEFLTYFNYEAQQDKSGLPNDRFSAERPEGSISTLTIQRTEQRDSAMYRCASRLGQFDTEAFFGQGTRLTVV.

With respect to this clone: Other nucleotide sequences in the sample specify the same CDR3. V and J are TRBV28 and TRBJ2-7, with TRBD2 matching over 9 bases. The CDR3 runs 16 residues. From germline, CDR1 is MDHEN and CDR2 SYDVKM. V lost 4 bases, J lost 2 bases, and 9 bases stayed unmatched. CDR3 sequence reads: CASSSATSGGPYEQYF. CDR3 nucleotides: TGTGCCAGCAGTTCGGCGACTAGCGGAGGACCCTACGAGCAGTACTTC.

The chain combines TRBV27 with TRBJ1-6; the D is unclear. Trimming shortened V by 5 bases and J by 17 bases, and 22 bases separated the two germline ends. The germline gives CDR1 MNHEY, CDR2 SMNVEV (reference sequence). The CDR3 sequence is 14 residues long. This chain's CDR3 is CASSHNSTPGSVHF. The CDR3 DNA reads TGTGCCAGCAGTCACAATTCGACCCCGGGTTCGGTCCACTTT.

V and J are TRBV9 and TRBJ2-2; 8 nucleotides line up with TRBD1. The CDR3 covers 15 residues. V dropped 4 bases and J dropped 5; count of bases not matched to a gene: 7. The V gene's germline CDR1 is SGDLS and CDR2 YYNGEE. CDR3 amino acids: CASSPRTGQTGELFF. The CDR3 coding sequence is TGTGCCAGCAGCCCCCGGACAGGGCAAACCGGGGAGCTGTTTTTT.

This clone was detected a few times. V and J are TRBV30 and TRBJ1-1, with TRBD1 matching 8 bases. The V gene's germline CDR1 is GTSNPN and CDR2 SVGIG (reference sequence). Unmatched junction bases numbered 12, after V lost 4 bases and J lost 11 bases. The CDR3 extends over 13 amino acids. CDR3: CAWIDMGQVPAFF. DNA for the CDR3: TGTGCCTGGATTGACATGGGACAGGTCCCCGCTTTCTTT.

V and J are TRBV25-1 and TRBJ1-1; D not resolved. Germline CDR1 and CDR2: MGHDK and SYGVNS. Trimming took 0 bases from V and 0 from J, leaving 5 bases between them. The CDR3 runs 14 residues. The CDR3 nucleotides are TGTGCCAGCAGTGAATATACTATGAACACTGAAGCTTTCTTT. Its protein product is CASSEYTMNTEAFF.

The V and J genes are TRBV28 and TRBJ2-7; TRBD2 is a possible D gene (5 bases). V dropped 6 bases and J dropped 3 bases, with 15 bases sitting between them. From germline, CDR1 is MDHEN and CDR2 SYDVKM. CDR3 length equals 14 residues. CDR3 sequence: CASSARGRRYEQYF. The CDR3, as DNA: TGTGCCAGCAGCGCCCGGGGTCGCCGCTACGAGCAGTACTTC.

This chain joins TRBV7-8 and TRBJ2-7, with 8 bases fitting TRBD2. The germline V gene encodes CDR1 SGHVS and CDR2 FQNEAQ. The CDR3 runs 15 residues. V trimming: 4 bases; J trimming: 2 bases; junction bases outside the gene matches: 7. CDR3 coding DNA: TGTGCCAGCAGCTCGGGACTAGGAACAACCTACGAGCAGTACTTC. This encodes CASSSGLGTTYEQYF.